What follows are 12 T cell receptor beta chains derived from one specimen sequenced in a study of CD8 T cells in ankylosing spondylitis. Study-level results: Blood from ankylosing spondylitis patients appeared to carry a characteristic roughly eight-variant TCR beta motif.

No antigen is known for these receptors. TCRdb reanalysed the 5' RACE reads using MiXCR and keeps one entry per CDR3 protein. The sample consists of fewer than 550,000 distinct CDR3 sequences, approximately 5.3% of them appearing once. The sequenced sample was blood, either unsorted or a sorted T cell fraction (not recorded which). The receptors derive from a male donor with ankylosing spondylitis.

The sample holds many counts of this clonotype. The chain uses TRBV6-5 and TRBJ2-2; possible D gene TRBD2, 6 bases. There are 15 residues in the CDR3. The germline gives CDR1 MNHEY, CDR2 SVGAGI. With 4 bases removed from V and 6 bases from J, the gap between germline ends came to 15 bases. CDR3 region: CASSFDWDLSGELFF. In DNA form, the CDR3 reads TGTGCCAGCAGTTTTGACTGGGACTTATCCGGGGAGCTGTTTTTT.

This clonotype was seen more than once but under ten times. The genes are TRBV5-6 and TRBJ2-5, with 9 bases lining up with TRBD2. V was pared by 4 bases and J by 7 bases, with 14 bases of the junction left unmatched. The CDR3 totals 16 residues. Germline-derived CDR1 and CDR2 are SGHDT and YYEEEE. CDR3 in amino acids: CASSEGTSPEWATQYF. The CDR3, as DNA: TGTGCCAGCAGCGAGGGGACTAGCCCTGAGTGGGCGACCCAGTACTTC.

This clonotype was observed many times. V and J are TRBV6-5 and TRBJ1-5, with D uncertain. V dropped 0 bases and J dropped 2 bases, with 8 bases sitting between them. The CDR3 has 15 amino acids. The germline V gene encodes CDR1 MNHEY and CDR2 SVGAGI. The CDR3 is CASSYSISGNQPQHF. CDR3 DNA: TGTGCCAGCAGTTACTCGATTTCTGGCAATCAGCCCCAGCATTTT.

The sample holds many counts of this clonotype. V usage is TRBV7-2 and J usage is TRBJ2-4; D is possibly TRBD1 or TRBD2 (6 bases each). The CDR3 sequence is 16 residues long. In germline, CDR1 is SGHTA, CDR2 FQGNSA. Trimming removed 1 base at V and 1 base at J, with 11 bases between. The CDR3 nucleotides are TGTGCCAGCAGCTTAGTAGGGGGGAGTGCCAAAAACATTCAGTACTTC. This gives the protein CASSLVGGSAKNIQYF.

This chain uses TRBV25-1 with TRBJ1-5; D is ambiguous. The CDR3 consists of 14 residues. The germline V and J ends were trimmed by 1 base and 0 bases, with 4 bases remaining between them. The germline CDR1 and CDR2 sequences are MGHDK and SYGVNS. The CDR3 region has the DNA TGTGCCAGCAGTGAATTATTTAGCAATCAGCCCCAGCATTTT. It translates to CASSELFSNQPQHF.

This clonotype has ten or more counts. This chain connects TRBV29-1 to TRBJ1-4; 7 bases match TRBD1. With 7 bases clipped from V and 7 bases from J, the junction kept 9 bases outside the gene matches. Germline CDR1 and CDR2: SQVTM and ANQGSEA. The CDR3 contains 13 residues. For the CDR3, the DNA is TGCAGCGCGAGCAGGGGGATTCGTGAAAAACTGTTTTTT. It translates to CSASRGIREKLFF.

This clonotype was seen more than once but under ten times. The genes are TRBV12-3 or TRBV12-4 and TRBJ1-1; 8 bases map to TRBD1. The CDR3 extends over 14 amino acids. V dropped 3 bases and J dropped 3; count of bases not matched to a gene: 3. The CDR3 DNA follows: TGTGCCAGCAGTTTCGGGACAGGTTACACTGAAGCTTTCTTT. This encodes CASSFGTGYTEAFF.

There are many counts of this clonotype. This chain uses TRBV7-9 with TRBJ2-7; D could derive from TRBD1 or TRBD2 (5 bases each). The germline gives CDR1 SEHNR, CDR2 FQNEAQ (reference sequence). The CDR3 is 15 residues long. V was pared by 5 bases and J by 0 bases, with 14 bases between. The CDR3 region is CASSRSGTSSYEQYF. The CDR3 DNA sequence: TGTGCCAGCAGCCGTTCCGGGACGTCCTCCTACGAGCAGTACTTC.

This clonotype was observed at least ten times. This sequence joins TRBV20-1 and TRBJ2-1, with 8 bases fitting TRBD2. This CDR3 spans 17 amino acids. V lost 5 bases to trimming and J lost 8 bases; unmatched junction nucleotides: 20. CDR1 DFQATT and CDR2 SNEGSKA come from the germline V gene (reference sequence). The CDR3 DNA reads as TGCAGTGCTTACCCCCCAGCGGGGGCCGAAATAAGGCATGAGCAGTTCTTC. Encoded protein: CSAYPPAGAEIRHEQFF.

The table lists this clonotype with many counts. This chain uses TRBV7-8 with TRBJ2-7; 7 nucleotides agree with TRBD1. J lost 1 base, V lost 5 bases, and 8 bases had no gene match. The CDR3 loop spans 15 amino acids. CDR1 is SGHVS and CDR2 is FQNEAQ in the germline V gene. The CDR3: CASSVTGTASYEQYF. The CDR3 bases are TGTGCCAGCAGCGTAACCGGGACAGCTTCCTACGAGCAGTACTTC.

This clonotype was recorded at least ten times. The CDR3 sequence: CSARASGGEGYTF. The CDR3, as DNA: TGCAGTGCTAGAGCCTCAGGGGGCGAAGGCTACACCTTC. The genes are TRBV20-1 and TRBJ1-2; 8 bases fit TRBD1. The V gene's germline CDR1 is DFQATT and CDR2 SNEGSKA (reference sequence). The CDR3 loop spans 13 amino acids. The V segment lost 1 base and the J segment 8 bases; nucleotides outside the gene matches: 6.

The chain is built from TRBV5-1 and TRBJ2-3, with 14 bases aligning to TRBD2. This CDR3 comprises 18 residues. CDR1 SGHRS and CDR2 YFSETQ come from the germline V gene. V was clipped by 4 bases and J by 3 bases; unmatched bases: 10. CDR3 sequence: CASSRVGTSGGVTDTQYF. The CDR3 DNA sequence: TGCGCCAGCAGCCGAGTCGGGACTAGCGGGGGTGTGACAGATACGCAGTATTTT.